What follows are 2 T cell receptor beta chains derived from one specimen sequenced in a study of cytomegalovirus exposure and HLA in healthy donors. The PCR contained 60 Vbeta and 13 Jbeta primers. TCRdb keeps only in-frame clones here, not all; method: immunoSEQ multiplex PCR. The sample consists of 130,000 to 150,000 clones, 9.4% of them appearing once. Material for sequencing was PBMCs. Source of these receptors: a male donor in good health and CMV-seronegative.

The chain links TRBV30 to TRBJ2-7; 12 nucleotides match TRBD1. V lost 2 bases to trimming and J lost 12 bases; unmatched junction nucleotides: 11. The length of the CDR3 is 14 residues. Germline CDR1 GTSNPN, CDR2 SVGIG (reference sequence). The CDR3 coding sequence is TGTGCCTGGAGTTCCCTGGGACAGGGGGCTATGGCGTACTTC. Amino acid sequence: CAWSSLGQGAMAYF.

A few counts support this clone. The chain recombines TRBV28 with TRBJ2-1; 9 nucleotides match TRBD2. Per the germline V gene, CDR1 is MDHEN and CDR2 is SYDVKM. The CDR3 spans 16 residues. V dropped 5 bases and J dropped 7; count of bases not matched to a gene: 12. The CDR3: CASSHQRSGSGNEQFF. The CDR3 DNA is TGTGCCAGCAGTCACCAGCGTAGCGGGAGTGGGAATGAGCAGTTCTTC.